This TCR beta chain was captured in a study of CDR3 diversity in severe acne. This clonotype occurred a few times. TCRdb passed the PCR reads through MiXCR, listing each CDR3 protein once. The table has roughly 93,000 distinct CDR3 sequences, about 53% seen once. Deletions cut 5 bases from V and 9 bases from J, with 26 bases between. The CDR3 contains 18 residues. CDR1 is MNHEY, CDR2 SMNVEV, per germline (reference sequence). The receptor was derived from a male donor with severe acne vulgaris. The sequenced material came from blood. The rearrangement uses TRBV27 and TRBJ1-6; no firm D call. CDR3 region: CASSPFGLSPGGGSPLHF. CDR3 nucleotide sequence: TGTGCCAGCAGTCCCTTCGGGTTGAGTCCGGGTGGAGGTTCACCCCTCCACTTT.